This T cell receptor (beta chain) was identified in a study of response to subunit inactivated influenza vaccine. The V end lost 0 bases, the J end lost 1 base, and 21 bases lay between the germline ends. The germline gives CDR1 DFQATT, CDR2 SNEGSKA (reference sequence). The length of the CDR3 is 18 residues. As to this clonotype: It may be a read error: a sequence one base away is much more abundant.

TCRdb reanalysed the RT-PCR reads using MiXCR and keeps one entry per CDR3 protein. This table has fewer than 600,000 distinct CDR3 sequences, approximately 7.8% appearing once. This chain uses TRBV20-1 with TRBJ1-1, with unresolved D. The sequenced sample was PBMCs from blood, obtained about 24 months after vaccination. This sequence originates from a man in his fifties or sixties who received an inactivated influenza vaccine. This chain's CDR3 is CSARDSDRALTANTEAFF. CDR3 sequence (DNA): TGCAGTGCTAGAGATAGCGACCGGGCCCTCACAGCGAACACTGAAGCTTTCTTT.